The source of this TCR beta chain is a study of T cell responses to AZD1222 COVID-19 vaccine. Overall study findings and caveats: Scientists sampled the repertoires only once the peak T cell response had passed. At baseline, just five to seven AZD1222 recipients tested seropositive. With two AZD1222 doses given, Spike-specific TCR breadth and depth both rose.

Germline V CDR1 and CDR2: LNHDA, SQIVND (reference sequence). This CDR3 has 16 amino acids. The V and J ends lost 5 bases and 1 base respectively, with 17 bases between them. Remarks on this clone: Its specificity is not known.

Profiled with immunoSEQ multiplex PCR; TCRdb holds only in-frame clones, not every one. The repertoire holds about 140,000 clones, with approximately 91% as singletons. This TCR was recovered from an adult in good health. The chain joins TRBV19 to TRBJ1-1; weak D call: TRBD1 (6 bases). The material sequenced was peripheral blood, taken on day 0 of AZD1222 vaccination. In nucleotides, the CDR3 is TGTGCCAGTAGTTTCCCATCAGGGGTATCGAACACTGAAGCTTTCTTT. This codes for CASSFPSGVSNTEAFF.